This T cell receptor beta chain is drawn from a study of follicular helper T cells after annual influenza vaccination. General study findings and limits: Yearly vaccinations repeatedly recalled conserved clonotypes in ICOS+CD38+ cTfh.

As to time point: 2014-2015 season, 7 days after vaccination. Cells are cTfh (non-naive CD4+CXCR5+PD-1+), split by ICOS and CD38 into double-positive or double-negative. Sequencing was performed with immunoSEQ multiplex PCR; in TCRdb, only in-frame clones are kept and a portion is missing. The sample has 12,000 to 15,000 clones; approximately 84% are singletons. Regarding this clone: The antigen remains unidentified.

CDR3 length: 15 residues. From germline, CDR1 is SGHDT and CDR2 YYEEEE. After removal of 2 bases from V and 6 bases from J, the junction contained 7 bases not matched to a gene. The source of this sequence is an adult who received the influenza vaccine. The J gene is TRBJ2-5, the V gene TRBV5-6, with 10 bases fitting TRBD1. The input for sequencing was CXCR5+ CD38- circulating T follicular helper cells from blood, taken 7 days after influenza vaccination. Subset reported: circulating Tfh, non-naive CD4+CXCR5+PD-1+ (ICOS+CD38+ or ICOS-CD38-). CDR3 nucleotides: TGTGCCAGCAGCTTATGGACAGGGGGGAAAAAGACCCAGTACTTC. It specifies CASSLWTGGKKTQYF.